The 25 T cell receptor beta chains listed next were all sequenced from one sample in a study of shared clonotypes between healthy human individuals (dated by TCRdb to the early 2020s). The method was the immunoSEQ multiplex PCR assay. TCRdb retrieved this table from immuneACCESS and kept in-frame rearrangements only. Not all clones are present; in checked studies, unresolved V genes account for under half, and no reason is known for the remainder. Present in this sample are some 2,400,000 clones, approximately 96% of which were seen just once. The leading ten clones occupy about 0.13% of the sample. Sequenced material: naive CD4+ T cells sorted from blood. The cell subset or site label corresponds to: CD45RA+ positively selected. These receptors all come from a man younger than 30 in good health.

About this clone itself: The same CDR3 is also encoded by other DNA sequences in this sample. The chain employs TRBV6-5 and TRBJ1-1; 9 bases agree with TRBD1. Germline lookup yields CDR1 MNHEY and CDR2 SVGAGI. With V trimmed by 5 bases and J by 2 bases, 3 bases remained unmatched. The CDR3 has 14 residues. The CDR3 coding sequence is TGTGCCAGCAGTCGGGGACAGGGAAACACTGAAGCTTTCTTT. This codes for CASSRGQGNTEAFF.

The CDR3: CASSFAAGTHNEQFF. The CDR3 coding sequence is TGTGCCAGCAGCTTCGCGGCGGGAACCCACAATGAGCAGTTCTTC. V gene TRBV7-2 combines with J gene TRBJ2-1; the D gene is possibly TRBD2 (6 bases). Trimming cost V 3 bases and J 5 bases, with 14 bases left between them. The germline V gene has CDR1 SGHTA and CDR2 FQGNSA. This CDR3 comprises 15 residues.

The CDR3 sequence: CATYQGNEQFF. The CDR3 DNA follows: TGTGCCACCTACCAGGGGAATGAGCAGTTCTTC. The chain combines TRBV6-5 with TRBJ2-1, with D tentatively TRBD1 (6 bases). The CDR3 consists of 11 residues. Germline V lookup: CDR1 MNHEY, CDR2 SVGAGI. The V gene lost 10 bases and the J gene lost 7 bases, with 11 bases spanning the gap.

On this clone: Different DNA sequences within this sample yield the same CDR3. The genes are TRBV5-1 and TRBJ1-1; no clear D. The CDR3 contains 14 residues. Germline assignment: CDR1 SGHRS and CDR2 YFSETQ. V was pared by 1 base and J by 1 base, with 8 bases between. CDR3 sequence reads: CASSLSGQNTEAFF. CDR3 DNA: TGCGCCAGCAGCTTGTCGGGCCAGAACACTGAAGCTTTCTTT. Full variable domain (outside the CDR3, taken from reference TRBV5-1 and TRBJ1-1): KAGVTQTPRYLIKTRGQQVTLSCSPISGHRSVSWYQQTPGQGLQFLFEYFSETQRNKGNFPGRFSGRQFSNSRSEMNVSTLELGDSALYLCASSLSGQNTEAFFGQGTRLTVV.

The genes are TRBV10-3 and TRBJ2-7, with 10 bases aligning to TRBD1. The V segment lost 6 bases and the J segment 3 bases; nucleotides outside the gene matches: 5. Germline-derived CDR1 and CDR2 are ENHRY and SYGVKD. The CDR3 runs to 14 residues. The CDR3 region is CAIRIGQGGYEQYF. The CDR3 nucleotides read TGTGCCATCAGGATCGGACAGGGGGGCTACGAGCAGTACTTC.

The chain links TRBV7-2 to TRBJ2-1; the D is unclear. CDR1 SGHTA and CDR2 FQGNSA come from the germline V gene. The CDR3 has 14 residues. The V end lost 3 bases, the J end lost 6 bases, and 12 bases lay between the germline ends. The DNA for the CDR3 is TGTGCCAGCAGCTTTCGAGTAGGGCCCAATGAGCAGTTCTTC. This encodes CASSFRVGPNEQFF.

CDR3 sequence reads: CASSQDWGRGYNSPLHF. The DNA for the CDR3 is TGCGCCAGCAGCCAAGATTGGGGCAGGGGCTATAATTCACCCCTCCACTTT. The chain combines TRBV4-3 with TRBJ1-6; maybe TRBD1 (6 bases). Germline CDR1 and CDR2: LGHNA and YSLEER. Trimming took 0 bases from V and 3 from J, leaving 12 bases between them. The CDR3 sequence is 17 residues long.

For this clone: Distinct nucleotide sequences in the sample also encode this CDR3. This chain connects TRBV5-6 to TRBJ2-7, with TRBD1 matching 7 bases. CDR3 length equals 13 residues. After removal of 4 bases from V and 2 bases from J, the junction contained 3 bases not matched to a gene. CDR1 and CDR2 from the germline V gene are SGHDT and YYEEEE. For the CDR3, the DNA is TGTGCCAGCAGCCCCGACAGGGCCTACGAGCAGTACTTC. Translation gives CASSPDRAYEQYF.

Here the CDR3 reads CAWSVGALAGINEQFF. In DNA form, the CDR3 reads TGTGCCTGGAGTGTTGGGGCCCTAGCGGGGATAAATGAGCAGTTCTTC. The chain couples TRBV30 to TRBJ2-1, with 9 bases matching TRBD2. The V gene's germline CDR1 is GTSNPN and CDR2 SVGIG (reference sequence). The ends lost 0 bases at V and 7 bases at J; junction bases unmatched: 10. The CDR3 totals 16 residues.

This chain joins TRBV2 and TRBJ2-2, with D possibly called TRBD1 or TRBD2 (6 bases each). Trimming removed 3 bases at V and 7 bases at J, with 12 bases between. This CDR3 comprises 14 residues. CDR1 and CDR2 (germline): SNHLY, FYNNEI. CDR3: CASSESGAIGELFF. CDR3 DNA sequence: TGTGCCAGCAGTGAGTCGGGGGCGATCGGGGAGCTGTTTTTT.

Only a few counts were recorded for this clone. Other DNA sequences in this sample translate to the same CDR3. The chain links TRBV15 to TRBJ1-5; perhaps TRBD1 as D (6 bases). CDR3 length equals 14 residues. Trimming took 3 bases from V and 3 from J, leaving 9 bases between them. From germline, CDR1 is LNHNV and CDR2 YYDKDF (reference sequence). The CDR3 sequence: CATSRDSSNQPQHF. DNA for the CDR3: TGTGCCACCAGCAGGGACAGCTCCAATCAGCCCCAGCATTTT.

This clone is a singleton in its sample. The chain couples TRBV7-2 to TRBJ2-7; TRBD2 matches at 12 bases. Trimming took 1 base from V and 6 from J; bases not matched to a gene: 4. Per germline, CDR1 SGHTA and CDR2 FQGNSA. The CDR3 spans 15 residues. The CDR3 region is CASSLVGLAGFEQYF. CDR3 coding DNA: TGTGCCAGCAGCTTAGTTGGACTAGCGGGATTCGAGCAGTACTTC. The whole variable domain, remainder taken from reference TRBV7-2 and TRBJ2-7, is GAGVSQSPSNKVTEKGKDVELRCDPISGHTALYWYRQSLGQGLEFLIYFQGNSAPDKSGLPSDRFSAERTGGSVSTLTIQRTQQEDSAVYLCASSLVGLAGFEQYFGPGTRLTVT.

This clone appeared a single time. The chain links TRBV5-6 to TRBJ1-1, with 10 positions matching TRBD1. Losses at the gene ends were 4 bases for V and 0 bases for J; bases not matched to a gene: 9. CDR1 is SGHDT, CDR2 YYEEEE, per germline. The CDR3 consists of 17 residues. The CDR3 region has the DNA TGTGCCAGCAGCGGAGTTGGGACAGGGGCAATGAACACTGAAGCTTTCTTT. Amino acid sequence: CASSGVGTGAMNTEAFF.

The rearrangement links TRBV7-3 to TRBJ2-2; D uncertain. Germline lookup yields CDR1 SGHTA and CDR2 FQGTGA. The CDR3 consists of 14 residues. Between the trimmed V and J ends, which lost 5 bases and 0 bases, there was a span of 7 bases. The CDR3 sequence: CASSMVANTGELFF. The CDR3 DNA sequence: TGTGCCAGCAGCATGGTAGCGAACACCGGGGAGCTGTTTTTT.

This clone was seen just once. The chain recombines TRBV2 with TRBJ2-7; D perhaps matches TRBD2 (6 bases). The CDR3 is made up of 13 amino acids. Germline loops: CDR1 SNHLY, CDR2 FYNNEI. V was shortened by 0 bases and J by 7 bases, with 10 bases between the two germline ends. This CDR3 is CASSEAAGGEQYF. The CDR3 region has the DNA TGTGCCAGCAGTGAAGCAGCCGGGGGAGAGCAGTACTTC.

This chain connects TRBV2 to TRBJ1-1; D is uncertain. The CDR3 covers 14 residues. CDR1 and CDR2 (germline): SNHLY, FYNNEI. Trimming pared 8 bases from V and 1 base from J, leaving 14 bases between. The CDR3 region has the DNA TGTGCCAGCCAGCCGGAGATGAAGAACACTGAAGCTTTCTTT. This gives the protein CASQPEMKNTEAFF.

This chain uses TRBV6-5 with TRBJ2-3; 14 positions match TRBD2. The CDR3 is 16 residues long. CDR1 and CDR2 from the germline V gene are MNHEY and SVGAGI. V was pared by 4 bases and J by 7 bases, with 7 bases of the junction left unmatched. CDR3 region: CASSSLTSGGAYTQYF. CDR3 DNA: TGTGCCAGCAGTTCCCTGACTAGCGGGGGGGCTTATACGCAGTATTTT.

This rearrangement joins TRBV7-2 to TRBJ1-1; D is unclear. The V gene's germline CDR1 is SGHTA and CDR2 FQGNSA. V was pared by 3 bases and J by 5 bases, with 10 bases between. The CDR3 has 13 amino acids. The CDR3 bases are TGTGCCAGCAGCTTCGGGGTAAAGACTGAAGCTTTCTTT. Its protein product is CASSFGVKTEAFF.

The chain has TRBV4-3 and TRBJ1-3, with D uncertain. V dropped 6 bases and J dropped 8 bases, with 14 bases sitting between them. Germline loops: CDR1 LGHNA, CDR2 YSLEER. This CDR3 comprises 13 residues. CDR3 coding DNA: TGCGCCAGCAGTGTTCTGGCATGGGACACCATATATTTT. This sequence encodes CASSVLAWDTIYF.

Details on this clone: Within the sample, other DNA sequences also encode this same CDR3. The CDR3 loop reads CASSERVSGNTIYF. CDR3 DNA: TGTGCCAGCAGTGAAAGGGTTTCTGGAAACACCATATATTTT. The chain combines TRBV6-1 with TRBJ1-3; D unresolved. Germline V lookup: CDR1 MNHNS, CDR2 SASEGT. V lost 2 bases and J 1 base, leaving 6 bases between the germline ends. This CDR3 has 14 residues.

The chain couples TRBV27 to TRBJ2-7, with D unresolved. V was cut by 5 bases and J by 0 bases, with 11 bases left in between. Looked up from germline, CDR1 is MNHEY and CDR2 is SMNVEV (reference sequence). The CDR3 totals 14 residues. CDR3 sequence (DNA): TGTGCCAGCAGTAAAACACGCAACTCCTACGAGCAGTACTTC. Its translation: CASSKTRNSYEQYF.

This chain connects TRBV28 to TRBJ2-5; TRBD1 is a possible D gene (5 bases). V lost 7 bases and J 5 bases, leaving 8 bases between the germline ends. Germline-derived CDR1 and CDR2 are MDHEN and SYDVKM. This CDR3 is 11 amino acids long. CDR3 in DNA: TGTGCCAGCACAAAGGGGGAGACCCAGTACTTC. This encodes CASTKGETQYF.

The J gene is TRBJ1-5, the V gene TRBV28; D possibly corresponds to TRBD1 (5 bases). Germline V gives CDR1 MDHEN, CDR2 SYDVKM. V lost 3 bases and J lost 1, with 16 bases in between. The CDR3 contains 17 residues. The CDR3 nucleotides read TGTGCCAGCAGTTTTCGGGGGAGGGGTGGAAGCAATCAGCCCCAGCATTTT. Its protein is CASSFRGRGGSNQPQHF. The full variable domain, rest sourced from reference TRBV28 and TRBJ1-5, is DVKVTQSSRYLVKRTGEKVFLECVQDMDHENMFWYRQDPGLGLRLIYFSYDVKMKEKGDIPEGYSVSREKKERFSLILESASTNQTSMYLCASSFRGRGGSNQPQHFGDGTRLSIL.

The J gene is TRBJ2-7, the V gene TRBV10-3; D is uncertain. Germline V CDR1 and CDR2: ENHRY, SYGVKD. The CDR3 runs to 13 residues. V gave up 6 bases and J gave up 0 bases, with 9 bases separating them. The CDR3 DNA follows: TGTGCCATCAGCAGACCCCCCTCCTACGAGCAGTACTTC. Translating gives CAISRPPSYEQYF.

The chain recombines TRBV27 with TRBJ2-7; 11 bases are a match to TRBD2. The germline CDR1 and CDR2 sequences are MNHEY and SMNVEV (reference sequence). Trimming removed 5 bases from V and 2 bases from J; junction bases left unmatched: 11. The CDR3 spans 17 residues. The CDR3 loop is CASSLKTGTSGTYEQYF. CDR3 sequence (DNA): TGTGCCAGCAGTCTAAAGACCGGGACTAGCGGCACCTACGAGCAGTACTTC.